A single T cell receptor beta chain is shown here with its context. Antigen unknown. The sample comes from a study of cytomegalovirus exposure and HLA in healthy donors. Broader study findings: Looking again later, the authors saw that most CMV-associated TCR beta chains seemed HLA-restricted. Available immune exposure information was restricted to CMV serostatus only.

Amplification used 60 Vbeta primers and 13 Jbeta primers. The protocol was immunoSEQ multiplex PCR, while the TCRdb copy is restricted to in-frame clones and leaves out a portion. The sample holds some 270,000 clones, around 80% seen once. CDR1 and CDR2 (germline): MRHNA, SNTAGT. This CDR3 spans 14 amino acids. The V end was cut by 3 bases, the J end by 1 base, with 10 bases between. The sequenced sample consisted of PBMCs. This chain connects TRBV6-4 to TRBJ2-7, with D tentatively TRBD1 (6 bases). The sequence came from a girl aged 2-10 years in good health and CMV-seronegative. CDR3 in amino acids: CASSESTGSYEQYF. DNA for the CDR3: TGTGCCAGCAGTGAATCTACAGGGTCCTACGAGCAGTACTTC.